This paragraph covers one T cell receptor (beta chain) sequence. Its antigen remains unknown. A junction boundary mismatches the germline segment, possibly from a read error. This sample stems from a study of post-analysis software for immune sequencing data. Findings and caveats of the study: Elevated frequency relative to controls characterized four or five TRBV segments in patients, TRBV5-6, TRBV5-1 and TRBV20-1 among them. Strong co-clustering by F measure was seen for same-batch samples.

Carried by the TCR beta cDNA libraries were unique molecular identifiers. TCRdb redid the calling of the PCR reads with MiXCR, one entry per CDR3 protein. The table has 350,000 to 500,000 distinct CDR3 sequences, about 40% seen once; the top ten hold approximately 7.1%. The CDR3 sequence is 15 residues long. Germline V CDR1 and CDR2: SGHRS, YFSETQ. The source material was blood. The source is a girl aged 2 to 10 with multiple sclerosis. The V call is TRBV5-1, the J call TRBJ2-5; no clear D. The CDR3 DNA follows: TGCACCAGCAGCTTGACACCTAACTACCAAGAGACCCAGTACTTC. Amino acids: CTSSLTPNYQETQYF.